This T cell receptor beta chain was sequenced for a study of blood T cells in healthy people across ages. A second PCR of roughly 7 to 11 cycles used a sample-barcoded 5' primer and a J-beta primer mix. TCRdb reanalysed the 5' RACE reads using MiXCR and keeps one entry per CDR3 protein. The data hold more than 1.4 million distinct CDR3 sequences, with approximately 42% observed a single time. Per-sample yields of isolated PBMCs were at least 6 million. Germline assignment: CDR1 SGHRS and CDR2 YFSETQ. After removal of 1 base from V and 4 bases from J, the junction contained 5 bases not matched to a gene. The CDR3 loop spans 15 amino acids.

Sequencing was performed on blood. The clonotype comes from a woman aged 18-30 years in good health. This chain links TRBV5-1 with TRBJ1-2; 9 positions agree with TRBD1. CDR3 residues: CASSLTQTGGYGYTF. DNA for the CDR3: TGCGCCAGCAGCTTGACCCAGACAGGGGGCTATGGCTACACCTTC. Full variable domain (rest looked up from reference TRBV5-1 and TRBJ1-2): KAGVTQTPRYLIKTRGQQVTLSCSPISGHRSVSWYQQTPGQGLQFLFEYFSETQRNKGNFPGRFSGRQFSNSRSEMNVSTLELGDSALYLCASSLTQTGGYGYTFGSGTRLTVV.